This TCR beta chain was identified during a study of PD-L1 blockade in urothelial cancer. As for time point: peripheral blood 6 weeks after treatment start. Per germline, CDR1 SGHRS and CDR2 YFSETQ. This CDR3 spans 16 amino acids. V lost 4 bases and J lost 6, with 21 bases in between. The repertoire was sequenced with immunoSEQ multiplex PCR; TCRdb's copy has only in-frame clones and lacks some. Of some 40,000 clones in the sample, roughly nine tenths were seen once. The table lists this clone with a count of one. Sequencing used PBMCs, obtained around atezolizumab (anti-PD-L1) treatment. The sequence came from a man aged 65 to 85 with urothelial cancer. The chain has TRBV5-1 and TRBJ2-3; tentatively, D is TRBD2 (6 bases). The CDR3 loop reads CASSGTSSSVGDTQYF. The CDR3 DNA is TGCGCCAGCAGCGGAACTAGCTCTTCTGTTGGGGATACGCAGTATTTT. Complete variable domain (other parts from reference TRBV5-1 and TRBJ2-3): KAGVTQTPRYLIKTRGQQVTLSCSPISGHRSVSWYQQTPGQGLQFLFEYFSETQRNKGNFPGRFSGRQFSNSRSEMNVSTLELGDSALYLCASSGTSSSVGDTQYFGPGTRLTVL.